Listed below are T cell receptor beta chains from one sample, sequenced in a study of T cell responses to AZD1222 COVID-19 vaccine. The assay was immunoSEQ multiplex PCR, and TCRdb's table has in-frame clones only and misses some. The sample lists 140,000 to 150,000 clones; 75% to 90% were seen once. The material sequenced was peripheral blood, taken on day 0 of AZD1222 vaccination. Receptors originate from an adult in good health. Each CDR3 is given with its conserved first and last residue. D genes are given only for firm matches. Rows give clone size only sometimes, using once, few, many, or a class for an expanded clone.

D gene	CDR3 length	V gene	clone size	J gene	CDR3 DNA	CDR3 protein
.	15	TRBV6-5	.	TRBJ1-6	TGTGCCAGCAGTTACGGTGAGGGGTTCGAGTCACCCCTCCACTTT	CASSYGEGFESPLHF
TRBD1	15	TRBV10-3	once	TRBJ1-1	TGTGCCATTTGGGACAGTGGAAACACGGTGACTGAAGCTTTCTTT	CAIWDSGNTVTEAFF
.	13	TRBV9	.	TRBJ1-6	TGTGCCAGCAGCGTGGGGAATAATTCACCCCTCCACTTT	CASSVGNNSPLHF
TRBD2	17	TRBV23-1	.	TRBJ2-3	TGCGCCAGCAGTCGTAGCGGGAGAATCGTTTTCACAGATACGCAGTATTTT	CASSRSGRIVFTDTQYF
.	16	TRBV6-2/TRBV6-3	.	TRBJ2-1	TGTGCCAGCAGCCCTCCCCGAGCGGGTCTTCACAATGAGCAGTTCTTC	CASSPPRAGLHNEQFF
.	14	TRBV28	.	TRBJ2-5	TGTGCCAGTGTAGCCCACAGTCCAGGGGAGACCCAGTACTTC	CASVAHSPGETQYF
.	13	TRBV19	.	TRBJ1-1	TGTGCCAGTAGTAGGGGGGCGAGCACTGAAGCTTTCTTT	CASSRGASTEAFF
.	16	TRBV4-1	.	TRBJ1-4	TGCGCCAGCAGCCAAGATCCGGCCGCACCGAATGAAAAACTGTTTTTT	CASSQDPAAPNEKLFF
.	16	TRBV11-2	few	TRBJ1-3	TGTGCCAGCAGCTTAGCGACAGCGAGCTCTGGAAACACCATATATTTT	CASSLATASSGNTIYF
.	11	TRBV11-2	.	TRBJ1-2	TGTGCCAGCAGCTTAGACAGCTTTTACACCTTC	CASSLDSFYTF
.	12	TRBV6-2/TRBV6-3	once	TRBJ2-1	TGTGCCAGCAGCAAAACAAACAATGAGCAGTTCTTC	CASSKTNNEQFF